Described below is a single TCR beta chain sequence and its context. This record comes from a study of OX40 agonist ivuxolimab in advanced cancers. TCRdb's copy holds only in-frame clones and misses some; the assay was immunoSEQ multiplex PCR. The table has around 46,000 clones, around nine tenths seen once. V lost 1 base and J lost 4, with 7 bases in between. Germline V CDR1 and CDR2: SNHLY, FYNNEI. This CDR3 has 13 residues. Source: CD4+ or CD8+ T cells sorted from blood, taken in a trial of the OX40 agonist ivuxolimab. This chain connects TRBV2 to TRBJ1-2, with D unclear. This clonotype was obtained from an adult with an advanced solid tumor such as melanoma, head and neck, liver or kidney cancer. CDR3 coding DNA: TGTGCCAGCAGTGAAGGGGGTCTCTATGGCTACACCTTC. Translated, it gives CASSEGGLYGYTF. The whole variable domain, remainder taken from reference TRBV2 and TRBJ1-2, is EPEVTQTPSHQVTQMGQEVILRCVPISNHLYFYWYRQILGQKVEFLVSFYNNEISEKSEIFDDQFSVERPDGSNFTLKIRSTKLEDSAMYFCASSEGGLYGYTFGSGTRLTVV.